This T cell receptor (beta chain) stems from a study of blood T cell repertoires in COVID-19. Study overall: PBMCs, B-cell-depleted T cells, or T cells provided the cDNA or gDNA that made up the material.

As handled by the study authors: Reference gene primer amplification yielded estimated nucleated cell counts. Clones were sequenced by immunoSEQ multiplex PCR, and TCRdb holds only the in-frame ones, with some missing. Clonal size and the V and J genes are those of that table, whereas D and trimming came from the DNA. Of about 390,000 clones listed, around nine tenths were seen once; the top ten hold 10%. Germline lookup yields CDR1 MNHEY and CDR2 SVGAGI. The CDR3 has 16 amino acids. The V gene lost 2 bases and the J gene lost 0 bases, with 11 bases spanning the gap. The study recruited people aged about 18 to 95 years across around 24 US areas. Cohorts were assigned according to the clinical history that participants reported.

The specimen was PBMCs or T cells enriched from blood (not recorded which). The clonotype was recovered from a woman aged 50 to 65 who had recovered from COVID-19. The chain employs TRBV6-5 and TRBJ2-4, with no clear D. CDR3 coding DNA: TGTGCCAGCAGTTACGGTCCCCGGGTAGCCAAAAACATTCAGTACTTC. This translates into CASSYGPRVAKNIQYF.